A selection of T cell receptor beta chains follows, all from one sample in a study of CD8 T cells in ankylosing spondylitis. TCRdb passed the 5' RACE reads through MiXCR, listing each CDR3 protein once. The sample lists about 340,000 distinct CDR3 sequences; more than 20% were seen once. The sample comprised blood, either unsorted or a sorted T cell fraction (not recorded which). All receptors derive from a male donor with ankylosing spondylitis or in good health (not recorded which). Both conserved end residues are part of each CDR3. D genes are given only for firm matches. A row's size may be missing; if present it is once, few, many or a size class.

size: few
V: TRBV11-2
D: .
J: TRBJ2-3
CDR3: CASSLSWDTQYF
DNA: TGTGCCAGCAGTCTTAGCTGGGATACGCAGTATTTT

size: .
V: TRBV12-3/TRBV12-4
D: .
J: TRBJ1-2
CDR3: CASSLVRDGGYTF
DNA: TGTGCCAGCAGTTTGGTCAGGGACGGTGGCTACACCTTC

size: .
V: TRBV20-1
D: .
J: TRBJ2-5
CDR3: CSATGLTGTQYF
DNA: TGCAGTGCTACCGGACTAACGGGGACCCAGTACTTC

size: few
V: TRBV2
D: TRBD1
J: TRBJ2-7
CDR3: CASRQDRGSSYEQYF
DNA: TGTGCCAGCAGGCAAGACAGGGGCAGCTCCTACGAGCAGTACTTC

size: .
V: TRBV12-3/TRBV12-4
D: .
J: TRBJ1-1
CDR3: CASKRLNTEAFF
DNA: TGTGCCAGCAAGCGGTTGAACACTGAAGCTTTCTTT

size: .
V: TRBV9
D: .
J: TRBJ1-1
CDR3: CASSVARMDTEAFF
DNA: TGTGCCAGCAGCGTAGCCAGGATGGACACTGAAGCTTTCTTT

size: few
V: TRBV7-9
D: TRBD2
J: TRBJ2-7
CDR3: CASSLRLAGDAYF
DNA: TGTGCCAGCAGCTTACGACTAGCGGGGGATGCGTACTTC

size: few
V: TRBV4-2
D: .
J: TRBJ2-3
CDR3: CASSQDRASSVDTQYF
DNA: TGTGCCAGCAGCCAAGATAGGGCCTCGTCGGTGGATACGCAGTATTTT

size: .
V: TRBV10-3
D: TRBD2
J: TRBJ2-3
CDR3: CAIGGGRTFTDTQYF
DNA: TGTGCCATCGGCGGGGGGCGTACCTTCACAGATACGCAGTATTTT

size: .
V: TRBV20-1
D: .
J: TRBJ2-3
CDR3: CSARDREGARLDTQYF
DNA: TGCAGTGCTAGAGATCGGGAGGGGGCGAGGTTAGATACGCAGTATTTT

size: .
V: TRBV7-6
D: .
J: TRBJ2-7
CDR3: CASSGLDCPHEQYF
DNA: TGTGCCAGCAGCGGGTTGGACTGTCCCCACGAGCAGTACTTC

size: many
V: TRBV29-1
D: TRBD1
J: TRBJ1-2
CDR3: CSVGPEGAYGYTF
DNA: TGCAGCGTTGGGCCGGAGGGGGCTTATGGCTACACCTTC

size: few
V: TRBV6-1
D: .
J: TRBJ2-1
CDR3: CASTRLGDKPNEQFF
DNA: TGTGCCAGCACCCGGCTAGGGGACAAACCCAATGAGCAGTTCTTC

size: .
V: TRBV10-3
D: .
J: TRBJ2-7
CDR3: CAISESLLAQYF
DNA: TGTGCCATCAGTGAGTCGCTGTTGGCGCAGTACTTC

size: few
V: TRBV7-9
D: .
J: TRBJ2-1
CDR3: CASSLALETEQFF
DNA: TGTGCCAGCAGCTTAGCGCTGGAGACTGAGCAGTTCTTC

size: .
V: TRBV5-1
D: .
J: TRBJ1-1
CDR3: CASSLSRGATEAFF
DNA: TGCGCCAGCAGCCTATCCAGGGGTGCGACTGAAGCTTTCTTT

size: .
V: TRBV14
D: .
J: TRBJ1-1
CDR3: CASSQDRGWRTFF
DNA: TGTGCCAGCAGCCAAGATAGAGGGTGGCGGACTTTCTTT

size: .
V: TRBV7-9
D: .
J: TRBJ2-1
CDR3: CASSLVEGRHNEQFF
DNA: TGTGCCAGCAGCTTAGTGGAGGGGAGGCACAATGAGCAGTTCTTC

size: .
V: TRBV4-1
D: .
J: TRBJ2-7
CDR3: CASSPLNSYEQYF
DNA: TGCGCCAGCAGCCCACTCAATTCCTACGAGCAGTACTTC

size: .
V: TRBV12-3/TRBV12-4
D: .
J: TRBJ2-4
CDR3: CASSWGSDPNF
DNA: TGTGCCAGCAGTTGGGGGTCGGACCCTAACTTC

size: .
V: TRBV27
D: .
J: TRBJ2-2
CDR3: CASSLYLETNTGELFF
DNA: TGTGCCAGCAGTTTATATCTGGAAACGAACACCGGGGAGCTGTTTTTT

size: few
V: TRBV11-2
D: TRBD1
J: TRBJ2-1
CDR3: CASSSGRGYGEQFF
DNA: TGTGCCAGCAGCTCTGGCAGGGGGTACGGTGAGCAGTTCTTC

size: .
V: TRBV10-1
D: .
J: TRBJ2-7
CDR3: CASSWTEGAYEQYF
DNA: TGCGCCAGCTCCTGGACAGAAGGGGCCTACGAGCAGTACTTC

size: .
V: TRBV10-3
D: .
J: TRBJ2-4
CDR3: CAISESGGSHNIQYF
DNA: TGTGCCATCAGTGAGTCTGGAGGGAGTCATAACATTCAGTACTTC

size: once
V: TRBV7-9
D: TRBD1
J: TRBJ2-7
CDR3: CASSGTGGEQYF
DNA: TGTGCCAGCAGCGGGACAGGGGGCGAGCAGTACTTC

size: .
V: TRBV13
D: TRBD2
J: TRBJ2-7
CDR3: CASSPGALAGGSDEQYF
DNA: TGTGCCAGCAGCCCAGGGGCCCTAGCGGGGGGTAGCGACGAGCAGTACTTC

size: .
V: TRBV12-3/TRBV12-4
D: .
J: TRBJ2-5
CDR3: CASSLAAVETQYF
DNA: TGTGCCAGCAGTTTAGCGGCTGTGGAGACCCAGTACTTC

size: few
V: TRBV27
D: TRBD2
J: TRBJ2-3
CDR3: CASSLLRGGTDTQYF
DNA: TGTGCCAGCAGTTTATTGCGGGGGGGCACAGATACGCAGTATTTT

size: few
V: TRBV29-1
D: .
J: TRBJ2-7
CDR3: CSVWTSPYEQYF
DNA: TGCAGCGTCTGGACAAGCCCCTACGAGCAGTACTTC

size: .
V: TRBV3-1
D: .
J: TRBJ2-7
CDR3: CASSHVPGYEQYF
DNA: TGTGCCAGCAGCCACGTCCCGGGCTACGAGCAGTACTTC

size: .
V: TRBV7-9
D: .
J: TRBJ2-5
CDR3: CASSLVSGLEETQYF
DNA: TGTGCCAGCAGCTTAGTGTCAGGACTTGAAGAGACCCAGTACTTC

size: .
V: TRBV2
D: .
J: TRBJ2-1
CDR3: CARRDRGSYNEQFF
DNA: TGTGCCCGCCGGGACCGGGGCTCCTACAATGAGCAGTTCTTC

size: .
V: TRBV2
D: .
J: TRBJ2-5
CDR3: CASRGPETQYF
DNA: TGTGCCAGCAGAGGGCCGGAGACCCAGTACTTC

size: .
V: TRBV4-1
D: .
J: TRBJ2-3
CDR3: CASSQGEDTQYF
DNA: TGCGCCAGCAGCCAAGGTGAAGATACGCAGTATTTT

size: many
V: TRBV27
D: .
J: TRBJ2-1
CDR3: CASSLGGAYNEQFF
DNA: TGTGCCAGCAGCTTAGGGGGAGCCTACAATGAGCAGTTCTTC

size: .
V: TRBV7-9
D: TRBD1
J: TRBJ1-2
CDR3: CASSPTGTGNFNYGYTF
DNA: TGTGCCAGCAGCCCAACCGGGACAGGAAATTTTAACTATGGCTACACCTTC

size: many
V: TRBV27
D: .
J: TRBJ2-2
CDR3: CASRSTGELFF
DNA: TGTGCCAGCAGAAGCACCGGGGAGCTGTTTTTT

size: many
V: TRBV10-3
D: TRBD1
J: TRBJ2-1
CDR3: CAISAPPQGVAAEQFF
DNA: TGTGCCATCAGTGCCCCACCCCAGGGGGTTGCGGCCGAGCAGTTCTTC

size: few
V: TRBV10-3
D: TRBD1
J: TRBJ2-7
CDR3: CAISGPTGEVSYEQYF
DNA: TGTGCCATCAGTGGACCCACAGGGGAAGTTTCCTACGAGCAGTACTTC

size: few
V: TRBV29-1
D: .
J: TRBJ2-2
CDR3: CSVDRTGELFF
DNA: TGCAGCGTCGACCGCACCGGGGAGCTGTTTTTT

size: .
V: TRBV20-1
D: TRBD1
J: TRBJ2-7
CDR3: CSARDSEAGGSYEQYF
DNA: TGCAGTGCTAGAGATAGTGAGGCAGGGGGCTCCTACGAGCAGTACTTC

size: .
V: TRBV6-1
D: TRBD1
J: TRBJ2-1
CDR3: CASSGGDRGRTYNEQFF
DNA: TGTGCCAGCAGCGGGGGGGACAGGGGGCGAACCTACAATGAGCAGTTCTTC

size: few
V: TRBV4-2
D: TRBD2
J: TRBJ2-7
CDR3: CASSQTGGPEYEQYF
DNA: TGTGCCAGCAGCCAAACGGGGGGGCCGGAATACGAGCAGTACTTC

size: .
V: TRBV27
D: .
J: TRBJ2-7
CDR3: CPSSSTVDSYEQYF
DNA: TGTCCCAGCAGTTCGACGGTTGACTCCTACGAGCAGTACTTC

size: .
V: TRBV5-6
D: .
J: TRBJ2-5
CDR3: CASSLAAGKNQETQYF
DNA: TGTGCCAGCAGCTTGGCCGCGGGGAAAAACCAAGAGACCCAGTACTTC

size: few
V: TRBV7-9
D: .
J: TRBJ2-3
CDR3: CASRQASTDTQYF
DNA: TGTGCCAGCCGCCAGGCTTCCACAGATACGCAGTATTTT

size: few
V: TRBV12-3/TRBV12-4
D: TRBD2
J: TRBJ2-2
CDR3: CASSLELAGDTGELFF
DNA: TGTGCCAGCAGTTTAGAACTAGCGGGGGACACCGGGGAGCTGTTTTTT

size: .
V: TRBV29-1
D: TRBD2
J: TRBJ2-1
CDR3: CSVEGQAGGRVHEQFF
DNA: TGCAGCGTTGAAGGCCAAGCGGGGGGGAGGGTCCATGAGCAGTTCTTC

size: few
V: TRBV7-2
D: .
J: TRBJ2-3
CDR3: CASSLGRPDTQYF
DNA: TGTGCCAGCAGCTTAGGGCGGCCCGATACGCAGTATTTT

size: few
V: TRBV30
D: .
J: TRBJ2-1
CDR3: CAWSEGGYNEQFF
DNA: TGTGCCTGGAGTGAGGGGGGTTACAATGAGCAGTTCTTC

size: few
V: TRBV5-1
D: .
J: TRBJ1-1
CDR3: CASDWGAGTEAFF
DNA: TGCGCCAGCGACTGGGGGGCGGGCACTGAAGCTTTCTTT

size: once
V: TRBV27
D: .
J: TRBJ1-1
CDR3: CASSPYGQLNTEAFF
DNA: TGTGCCAGCAGTCCGTACGGCCAGCTGAACACTGAAGCTTTCTTT

size: .
V: TRBV2
D: TRBD2
J: TRBJ2-1
CDR3: CASTGLAGVYNEQFF
DNA: TGTGCCAGCACCGGACTAGCGGGTGTCTACAATGAGCAGTTCTTC

size: few
V: TRBV5-1
D: .
J: TRBJ2-1
CDR3: CASTWRGRSYNEQFF
DNA: TGCGCCAGCACCTGGCGGGGGCGGTCCTACAATGAGCAGTTCTTC

size: few
V: TRBV11-2
D: TRBD1
J: TRBJ2-2
CDR3: CASSGPTGVAGELFF
DNA: TGTGCCAGCAGCGGGCCGACAGGGGTTGCCGGGGAGCTGTTTTTT

size: few
V: TRBV27
D: .
J: TRBJ1-5
CDR3: CASSKTGGNQPQHF
DNA: TGTGCCAGCAGTAAAACCGGGGGCAATCAGCCCCAGCATTTT

size: .
V: TRBV11-2
D: TRBD2
J: TRBJ2-3
CDR3: CASSLPLEGLAGGLVTDTQYF
DNA: TGTGCCAGCAGCTTACCCCTCGAGGGACTAGCGGGGGGGCTTGTCACAGATACGCAGTATTTT

size: .
V: TRBV11-1
D: .
J: TRBJ2-3
CDR3: CASSHTTAYTQYF
DNA: TGTGCCAGCAGCCACACTACAGCCTATACGCAGTATTTT

size: .
V: TRBV28
D: .
J: TRBJ2-7
CDR3: CASSYGGDLYEQYF
DNA: TGTGCCAGCAGTTATGGCGGGGACCTCTACGAGCAGTACTTC